Listed here are 29 T cell receptor beta chains from one sample, sequenced in a study of CXCR3-negative and CXCR3-positive naive CD8 T cells. The method, 5' RACE with UMI labels, was used to prepare the TRB cDNA libraries. Reanalyzing the 5' RACE reads, TCRdb keeps one entry per CDR3 protein, without DNA. There are just over 60,000 distinct CDR3 sequences in the sample, with 4.3% held by the top ten. Sequenced input: naive CXCR3- CD8+ T cells from blood. Subset reported: CD45RO-CCR7+CD27+CD95- naive CD8+ T cells lacking CXCR3 (TNR3-). Receptor source: a human donor in good health. Some clones in this sample may be carry-over from other donors' samples.

This rearrangement joins TRBV20-1 to TRBJ2-1; TCRdb selects TRBD2, and the lack of DNA leaves this call unchecked. Germline V gives CDR1 DFQATT, CDR2 SNEGSKA (reference sequence). The CDR3 runs to 14 residues. The CDR3 protein is CSARLAGDYNEQFF.

The chain uses TRBV28 and TRBJ2-5; TCRdb selects TRBD1, and the lack of DNA leaves this call unchecked. CDR1 and CDR2 from the germline V gene are MDHEN and SYDVKM. There are 18 residues in the CDR3. CDR3 in amino acids: CASSPLLRGARLEETQYF.

V gene TRBV29-1 combines with J gene TRBJ2-1; TCRdb calls TRBD1, which cannot be checked without DNA. CDR3 length: 16 residues. The germline CDR1 and CDR2 sequences are SQVTM and ANQGSEA. This CDR3 reads CSVEDLRDRAYNEQFF.

This chain connects TRBV4-3 to TRBJ1-1; the TRBD1 assignment by TCRdb is unverifiable without DNA. This CDR3 is built from 14 residues. Germline values: CDR1 LGHNA, CDR2 YSLEER. CDR3 loop: CASSPGHTNTEAFF.

This rearrangement joins TRBV4-3 to TRBJ1-1; checking the TCRdb D call of TRBD1 is not possible without DNA. Germline V gene data show CDR1 as LGHNA and CDR2 as YSLEER. The CDR3 loop spans 16 amino acids. CDR3 region: CASSQDGGTGGTEAFF.

This rearrangement joins TRBV29-1 to TRBJ2-1; TCRdb outputs TRBD2, but without DNA this stays unchecked. Per the germline V gene, CDR1 is SQVTM and CDR2 is ANQGSEA. The CDR3 spans 15 residues. CDR3: CSVDLVAGVPGEQFF.

The chain uses TRBV29-1 and TRBJ2-6; TCRdb lists TRBD1, though no DNA is available to test this call. Germline assignment: CDR1 SQVTM and CDR2 ANQGSEA. The CDR3 length is 17 residues. CDR3: CSVVDRTVISGANVLTF.

The rearrangement joins TRBV7-9 to TRBJ2-1; lacking DNA, the TRBD2 call made by TCRdb goes unchecked. The CDR3 loop spans 13 amino acids. CDR1 SEHNR and CDR2 FQNEAQ come from the germline V gene (reference sequence). The CDR3 sequence: CASRRVAYNEQFF.

The V call is TRBV20-1, the J call TRBJ2-3. Germline V lookup: CDR1 DFQATT, CDR2 SNEGSKA (reference sequence). The CDR3 has 12 amino acids. CDR3 region: CSATTSTDTQYF.

Here the CDR3 reads CASTLGRGLNTEAFF. The gene calls are TRBV19 and TRBJ1-1; TCRdb returns TRBD1, unconfirmable since there is no DNA. Germline assignment: CDR1 LNHDA and CDR2 SQIVND (reference sequence). CDR3 length equals 15 residues.

The chain employs TRBV11-3 and TRBJ2-7; TCRdb outputs TRBD1, but without DNA this stays unchecked. Germline V gene data show CDR1 as SGHNT and CDR2 as YENEEA. This CDR3 has 13 residues. CDR3 amino acids: CASSFFQGYEQYF. Looking up the rest from reference TRBV11-3 and TRBJ2-7 gives the full variable domain: EAGVVQSPRYKIIEKKQPVAFWCNPISGHNTLYWYLQNLGQGPELLIRYENEEAVDDSQLPKDRFSAERLKGVDSTLKIQPAELGDSAVYLCASSFFQGYEQYFGPGTRLTVT.

The CDR3 loop reads CASSLSSGPTYNEQFF. The chain joins TRBV5-4 to TRBJ2-1; without DNA, the TCRdb call of TRBD2 cannot be checked. From germline, CDR1 is SGHNT and CDR2 YYREEE (reference sequence). The CDR3 totals 16 residues.

V usage is TRBV5-1 and J usage is TRBJ1-2. Germline V gene data show CDR1 as SGHRS and CDR2 as YFSETQ. This CDR3 is built from 15 residues. The CDR3 reads CASSLGWGANYGYTF.

This chain connects TRBV29-1 to TRBJ2-1; TCRdb designates TRBD1, a call that cannot be tested without DNA. Germline loops: CDR1 SQVTM, CDR2 ANQGSEA. This CDR3 comprises 14 residues. CDR3 region: CSVEFAGGYNEQFF.

J is TRBJ1-1 and V is TRBV20-1; TCRdb selects TRBD1, and the lack of DNA leaves this call unchecked. Germline CDR1 reads DFQATT; CDR2 reads SNEGSKA (reference sequence). The CDR3 is 13 amino acids. The CDR3 protein is CSARGQLYTEAFF.

The chain has TRBV7-3 and TRBJ2-3; the TCRdb D gene call, TRBD2, has no DNA to confirm it. Germline V gene sequence: CDR1 SGHTA, CDR2 FQGTGA. The CDR3 contains 17 residues. The CDR3 protein is CASSLGLAGTSTGTQYF.

V usage is TRBV7-9 and J usage is TRBJ2-7; there is no DNA to check the TCRdb D call of TRBD2. This CDR3 is 16 amino acids long. Germline CDR1 SEHNR, CDR2 FQNEAQ (reference sequence). CDR3 sequence: CASSYPGTSGIYEQYF. Full variable domain (remainder filled in from reference TRBV7-9 and TRBJ2-7): DTGVSQNPRHKITKRGQNVTFRCDPISEHNRLYWYRQTLGQGPEFLTYFQNEAQLEKSRLLSDRFSAERPKGSFSTLEIQRTEQGDSAMYLCASSYPGTSGIYEQYFGPGTRLTVT.

The rearrangement links TRBV5-4 to TRBJ2-3; TCRdb returns TRBD2, unconfirmable since there is no DNA. This CDR3 is 18 amino acids long. Germline CDR1 reads SGHNT; CDR2 reads YYREEE (reference sequence). The CDR3 is CASSSLGGLAGGADTQYF.

The chain is built from TRBV7-9 and TRBJ2-7; the TRBD2 assignment by TCRdb is unverifiable without DNA. CDR3 size: 15 residues. Germline CDR1 is SEHNR and CDR2 is FQNEAQ (reference sequence). The CDR3 spells CASSGWEDSEYEQYF.

The chain recombines TRBV23-1 with TRBJ2-7; with no DNA, the TCRdb D assignment of TRBD1 cannot be verified. TRBV23-1 is an ORF, and what it does is uncertain. The length of the CDR3 is 15 residues. CDR3 loop: CASNHNGQGSHEQYF.

V and J are TRBV7-6 and TRBJ2-3; TCRdb lists TRBD1, though no DNA is available to test this call. Germline V gene data show CDR1 as SGHVS and CDR2 as FNYEAQ. The CDR3 length is 16 residues. CDR3 loop: CASSFARQGSTDTQYF.

This chain joins TRBV24-1 and TRBJ1-5. Germline CDR1 is KGHDR and CDR2 is SFDVKD. This CDR3 is built from 14 residues. CDR3 loop: CATSAGGFNQPQHF.

J is TRBJ2-7 and V is TRBV19; TCRdb names TRBD1, which stays unverified in the absence of DNA. The CDR3 covers 14 residues. Germline CDR1 reads LNHDA; CDR2 reads SQIVND (reference sequence). This CDR3 is CASSASFRGYEQYF.

CDR3 protein: CSVEVWDSHSGANVLTF. The V call is TRBV29-1, the J call TRBJ2-6; TCRdb outputs TRBD1, but without DNA this stays unchecked. This CDR3 has 17 residues. Germline loops: CDR1 SQVTM, CDR2 ANQGSEA.

The V call is TRBV28, the J call TRBJ1-2; there is no DNA to check the TCRdb D call of TRBD1. The CDR3 runs 15 residues. Germline loops: CDR1 MDHEN, CDR2 SYDVKM. The CDR3 loop reads CASSPRQGYNYGYTF.

V gene TRBV20-1 combines with J gene TRBJ2-7; TCRdb lists TRBD2, though no DNA is available to test this call. Germline CDR1 DFQATT, CDR2 SNEGSKA (reference sequence). The CDR3 length is 13 residues. This CDR3 reads CSASGPSTLEQYF.

The chain has TRBV4-3 and TRBJ2-1; without DNA, the TCRdb call of TRBD1 cannot be checked. Germline V gene data show CDR1 as LGHNA and CDR2 as YSLEER. The CDR3 has 15 amino acids. The CDR3 is CASSRDRVYYNEQFF.

The gene calls are TRBV20-1 and TRBJ1-5; checking the TCRdb D call of TRBD1 is not possible without DNA. The germline V gene encodes CDR1 DFQATT and CDR2 SNEGSKA (reference sequence). The CDR3 extends over 14 amino acids. This chain's CDR3 is CSASPGAINQPQHF.

The chain uses TRBV28 and TRBJ1-2; TCRdb's assignment of TRBD1 cannot be checked, as there is no DNA. Germline loops: CDR1 MDHEN, CDR2 SYDVKM. CDR3 length: 14 residues. The CDR3 protein is CASSPPGTGYGYTF.